This T cell receptor beta chain was recorded in a study of T cells in Graves' hyperthyroidism and ophthalmopathy. Study outcomes and limitations: The blood repertoire included most of the expanded thyroid clonotypes above 0.001.

Patients aged 18 to 65 with hyperthyroidism were newly diagnosed, with duration under 2 months. Every diagnosis used clinical symptoms, serum thyroxine and TRAb, thyroid ultrasound and orbital computed tomography. PBMCs stemmed from approximately 9.1 ml fresh peripheral blood. A few counts support this clonotype. Its antigen is not identified. Researchers took RNA transcripts and amplified the TCR beta CDR3 regions from them. TCR CDR3 underwent first-round RT-PCR with the HTBI primer set. One entry per CDR3 protein results from TCRdb running MiXCR on the multiplex PCR reads. The sample lists around 620,000 distinct CDR3 sequences, 16% occurring once. In germline, CDR1 is MDHEN, CDR2 SYDVKM. With 3 bases removed from V and 1 base from J, the gap between germline ends came to 16 bases. The CDR3 loop spans 17 amino acids.

The sequence was collected from a woman aged 25-40 years with Graves' hyperthyroidism. The chain employs TRBV28 and TRBJ1-3; TRBD1 is a possible D gene (6 bases). The sample taken for sequencing was blood. The CDR3 is CASSLYREGLSGNTIYF. The CDR3 coding sequence is TGTGCCAGCAGTTTGTACAGGGAAGGGTTGTCTGGAAACACCATATATTTT.